This T cell receptor beta chain was recorded in a study of T cell responses to AZD1222 COVID-19 vaccine. Germline values: CDR1 SQVTM, CDR2 ANQGSEA. V shed 6 bases, J shed 7 bases, and the junction held 8 bases outside the gene matches. The CDR3 spans 13 residues. Profiling relied on immunoSEQ multiplex PCR, and the TCRdb table lists in-frame clones only, not all of them. The data hold 130,000 or so clones, with around 90% observed a single time. The receptor was derived from an adult who received the AZD1222 COVID-19 vaccine. This material consisted of peripheral blood, taken 28 days after the second AZD1222 dose. The rearrangement links TRBV29-1 to TRBJ1-4; TRBD1 aligns across 7 bases. DNA of the CDR3: TGCAGCGTGCAAGAGGGGGCAAGTGAAAAACTGTTTTTT. Translating it yields CSVQEGASEKLFF. Full variable domain (rest looked up from reference TRBV29-1 and TRBJ1-4): SAVISQKPSRDICQRGTSLTIQCQVDSQVTMMFWYRQQPGQSLTLIATANQGSEATYESGFVIDKFPISRPNLTFSTLTVSNMSPEDSSIYLCSVQEGASEKLFFGSGTQLSVL.